This section outlines one T cell receptor beta chain sequence together with its context. This clonotype was found many times. The clone's antigen remains unknown. The input lacks base qualities; no much larger clone sits a single base away. The entry originates in a study of T cells in Graves' hyperthyroidism and ophthalmopathy (dated by TCRdb to between 2019 and 2020). At the level of the whole study: Peripheral blood samples were taken at initial diagnosis, before any treatment was given. According to the paper, TCR Vbeta CDR3 sequencing was carried out on roughly 130 peripheral blood samples, which came from under 50 ophthalmopathy, fewer than 80 hyperthyroidism and approximately 17 progressor patients. Once sampling was done, hyperthyroidism patients were given methimazole at a starting dose of 30 mg daily, whereas ophthalmopathy patients were given high-dose intravenous methylprednisolone. Whether ophthalmopathy could be predicted prospectively was tested in an independent validation cohort made up of 18 to 20 hyperthyroidism patients plus 17 patients who later progressed to ophthalmopathy. The 100 discovery patients were divided at random into training and test sets in a 7:3 ratio. A discovery cohort of roughly 100 patients, roughly 40 with Graves' ophthalmopathy and fewer than 65 with stable Graves' hyperthyroidism, was used to find distinguishing TCR V-J signatures. In more than 5 Graves' hyperthyroidism patients, the study also compared T-cell repertoires from thyroid tissue with T-cell repertoires from blood. Overall study results and their limits: Sample size was not statistically predetermined, and investigators were not blinded to group allocation. In validation, progression to ophthalmopathy was predicted by the model with nearly 71% sensitivity and 72.22% specificity, a median of roughly 6 months before onset. Most expanded thyroid clonotypes (frequency above 0.001) were also found in blood, which suggests that blood repertoires may mirror thyroid immune responses. Ophthalmopathy was separated from stable hyperthyroidism by a 13 V-J signature model, with over 85% sensitivity and about 81% specificity obtained in cross-validation and 80%/75% obtained in testing.

Germline trimming amounts to 6 bases on V and 8 bases on J, with 9 as the count of junction bases outside the gene matches. The CDR3 goes from the cysteine to the phenylalanine over 16 residues. Only CDR3 DNA is held: 48 bases, read in frame from base 1. TCR beta CDR3 regions were amplified from RNA transcripts. The first round of RT-PCR for the TCR CDR3 was performed with the HTBI primer set and the Qiagen OneStep RT-PCR kit. A second multiplex PCR round built the libraries, followed by size selection and purification. The libraries were sequenced on an Illumina HiSeq2000 using paired-end 100 bp reads. The authors processed their data as follows. SOAPnuke was used to process the raw data, with reads discarded if the reads contained adapters or uncalled bases, had a mean Phred below 15, or lacked an exact constant-primer or identifier match. COPE v1.2.5 was used to merge the high-quality paired reads, and each unique nucleotide sequence was defined as a clonotype. MiTCR v1.1 was used to align clonotypes to the IMGT TRBV, TRBD and TRBJ reference segments. Analysis was restricted to V-J combinations with a frequency above 0.0001, which covered 98% to 99.2% of repertoires. A TCS score was defined as the ratio between F50 (clonal expansion) and ExV (chaos), using BLOSUM62-based TCRdist between CDR3 peptides within each V-J. Welch's t-statistics and random forest reduced roughly 540 V-J features to 13, which were used in a naive Bayes classifier (R e1071). TCRdb reprocessed the public reads (quality trimming at Q25 with fastp, clone calling with MiXCR) and kept in-frame beta chains. When rows share a CDR3 protein, they turn into one entry using the most common DNA and genes. The V and J calls and clone size are TCRdb's, not the authors'. The sample table holds 500,000 or so distinct CDR3 sequences, of which about 16% were seen once. Clones ranked in the top ten supply roughly 29% of the sample.

Ophthalmopathy patients had moderately to severely active disease, Clinical Activity Score of at least 3, NOSPECS grade of at least 4, and duration under 3 months. Exclusion was applied to patients with uncontrolled infections, other autoimmune diseases, pregnancy or lactation. Diagnoses were established on the basis of clinical symptoms, serum thyroxine and TRAb, thyroid ultrasound, and orbital computed tomography. PBMCs were separated from 7.5 to 10 ml of fresh peripheral blood using Ficoll-Paque density gradient centrifugation. Total RNA was extracted using Trizol reagent, and RNA quality was assessed on an Agilent 2100 Bioanalyzer.

Sequencing used blood. The TCR was taken from a woman aged 30 to 39 with Graves' ophthalmopathy. The rearranged chain carries TRBV12-3 or TRBV12-4 and TRBJ2-4; the central 14 bases match TRBD2. The nucleotide sequence reads as follows: TGTGCCAGCAGCCGAGGGACTAGCGGGAGTAGAGACATTCAGTACTTC. It translates as CASSRGTSGSRDIQYF.